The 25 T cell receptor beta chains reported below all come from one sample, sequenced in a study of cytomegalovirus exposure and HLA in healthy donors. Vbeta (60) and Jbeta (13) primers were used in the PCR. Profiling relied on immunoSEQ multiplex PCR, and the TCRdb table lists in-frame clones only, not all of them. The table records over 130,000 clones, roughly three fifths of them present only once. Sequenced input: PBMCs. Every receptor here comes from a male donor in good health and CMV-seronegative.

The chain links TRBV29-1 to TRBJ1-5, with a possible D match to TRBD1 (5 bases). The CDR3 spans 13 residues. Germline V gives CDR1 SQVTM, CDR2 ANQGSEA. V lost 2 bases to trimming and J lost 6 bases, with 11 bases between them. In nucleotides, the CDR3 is TGCAGCGTTGAAAGCGGGCAGGGTCAGCCCCAGCATTTT. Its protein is CSVESGQGQPQHF.

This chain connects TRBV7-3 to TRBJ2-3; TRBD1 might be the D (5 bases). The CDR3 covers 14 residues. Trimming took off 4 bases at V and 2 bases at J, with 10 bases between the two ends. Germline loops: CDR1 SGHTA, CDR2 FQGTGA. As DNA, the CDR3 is TGTGCCAGCAGCTCTGGACACCACACAGATACGCAGTATTTT. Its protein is CASSSGHHTDTQYF.

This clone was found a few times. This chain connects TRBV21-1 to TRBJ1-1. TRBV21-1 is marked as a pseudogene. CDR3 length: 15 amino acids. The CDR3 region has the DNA TGTGCCAGCAGCTCCCACTTGAGGGCATCGGCTGAAGCTTTCTTT. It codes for CASSSHLRASAEAFF.

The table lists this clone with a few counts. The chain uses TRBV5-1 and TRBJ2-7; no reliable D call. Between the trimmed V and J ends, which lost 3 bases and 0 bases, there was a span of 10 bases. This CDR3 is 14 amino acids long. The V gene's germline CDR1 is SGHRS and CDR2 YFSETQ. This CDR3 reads CASSWSDISYEQYF. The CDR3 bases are TGCGCCAGCAGCTGGTCCGACATCTCCTACGAGCAGTACTTC.

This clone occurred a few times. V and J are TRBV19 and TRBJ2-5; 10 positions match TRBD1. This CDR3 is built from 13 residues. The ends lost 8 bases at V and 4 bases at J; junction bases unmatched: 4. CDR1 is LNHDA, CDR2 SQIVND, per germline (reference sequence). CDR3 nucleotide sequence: TGTGCCAGTGGGGACAGGGGAAGAGAGACCCAGTACTTC. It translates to CASGDRGRETQYF.

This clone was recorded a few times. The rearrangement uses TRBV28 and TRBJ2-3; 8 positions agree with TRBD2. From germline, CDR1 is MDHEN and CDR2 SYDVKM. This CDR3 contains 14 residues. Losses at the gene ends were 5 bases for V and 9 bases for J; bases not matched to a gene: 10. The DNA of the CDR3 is TGTGCCAGCAGTCCCTTTCGGGGGGGCGGGACGCAGTATTTT. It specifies CASSPFRGGGTQYF.

In DNA form, the CDR3 reads TGTGCCAGCAGCTTGCTGCCAGGGTTGAACACTGAAGCTTTCTTT. This encodes CASSLLPGLNTEAFF. V is TRBV5-5 and J is TRBJ1-1; a weak D match, TRBD1 (5 bases). The germline V gene encodes CDR1 SGHKS and CDR2 YYEKEE (reference sequence). V lost 1 base to trimming and J lost 0 bases, with 10 bases between them. This CDR3 has 15 amino acids.

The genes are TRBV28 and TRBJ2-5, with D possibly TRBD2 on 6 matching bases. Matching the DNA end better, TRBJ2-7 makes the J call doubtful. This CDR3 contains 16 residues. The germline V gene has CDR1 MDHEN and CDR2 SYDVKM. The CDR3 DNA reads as TGTGCCAGCAGTTTACAGCCCCGGGAGAGCTCCTACGAGCAGTACTTC. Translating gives CASSLQPRESSYEQYF.

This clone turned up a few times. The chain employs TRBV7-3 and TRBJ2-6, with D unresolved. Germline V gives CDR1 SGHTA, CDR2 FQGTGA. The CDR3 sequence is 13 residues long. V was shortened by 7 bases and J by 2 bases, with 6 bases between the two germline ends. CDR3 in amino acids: CASTLPGANVLTF. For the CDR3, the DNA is TGTGCCAGCACGCTACCTGGGGCCAACGTCCTGACTTTC.

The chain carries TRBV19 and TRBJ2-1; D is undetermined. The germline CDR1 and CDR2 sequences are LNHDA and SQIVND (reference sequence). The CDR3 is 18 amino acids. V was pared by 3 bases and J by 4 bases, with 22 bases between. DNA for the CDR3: TGTGCCAGTAGTATTACTATCCAGCCTACCCTTTTTTACAATGAGCAGTTCTTC. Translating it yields CASSITIQPTLFYNEQFF.

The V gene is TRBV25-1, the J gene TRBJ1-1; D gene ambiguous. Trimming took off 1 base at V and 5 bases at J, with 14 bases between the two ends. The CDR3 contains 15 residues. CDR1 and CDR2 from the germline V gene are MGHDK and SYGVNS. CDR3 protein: CASSELDEGWTEAFF. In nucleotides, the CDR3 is TGTGCCAGCAGTGAATTAGACGAGGGTTGGACTGAAGCTTTCTTT.

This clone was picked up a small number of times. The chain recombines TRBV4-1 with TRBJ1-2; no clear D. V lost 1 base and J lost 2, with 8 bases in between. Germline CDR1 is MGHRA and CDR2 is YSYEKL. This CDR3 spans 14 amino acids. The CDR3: CASSQGLQNYGYTF. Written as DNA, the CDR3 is TGCGCCAGCAGCCAAGGTTTACAGAACTATGGCTACACCTTC.

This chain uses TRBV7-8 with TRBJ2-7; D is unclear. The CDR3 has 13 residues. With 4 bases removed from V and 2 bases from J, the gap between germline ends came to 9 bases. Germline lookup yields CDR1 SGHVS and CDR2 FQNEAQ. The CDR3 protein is CASSSSRAYEQYF. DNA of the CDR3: TGTGCCAGCAGCTCCTCCCGTGCCTACGAGCAGTACTTC.

The CDR3 bases are TGTGCCAGCAGACGCCCGGGACAGGCTAACTACGAGCAGTACTTC. Translating gives CASRRPGQANYEQYF. The chain joins TRBV6-5 to TRBJ2-5; 8 bases line up with TRBD1. The J call may be faulty, since TRBJ2-7 better matches the DNA end. This CDR3 spans 15 amino acids. Germline loops: CDR1 MNHEY, CDR2 SVGAGI.

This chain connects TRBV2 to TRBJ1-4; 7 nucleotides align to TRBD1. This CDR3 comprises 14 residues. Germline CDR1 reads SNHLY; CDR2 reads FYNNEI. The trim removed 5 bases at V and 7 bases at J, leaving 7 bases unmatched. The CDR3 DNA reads TGTGCCAGCAGTCCCCGACAGGGTGGTGAAAAACTGTTTTTT. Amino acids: CASSPRQGGEKLFF.

The CDR3 region is CASSPFSGPDIGELFF. The CDR3 coding sequence is TGCGCCAGCAGCCCATTCTCGGGCCCGGACATTGGGGAGCTGTTTTTT. The chain recombines TRBV4-3 with TRBJ2-2; tentative D call: TRBD1 (5 bases). Germline lookup yields CDR1 LGHNA and CDR2 YSLEER. This CDR3 region has 16 residues. V gave up 4 bases and J gave up 8 bases, with 20 bases separating them.

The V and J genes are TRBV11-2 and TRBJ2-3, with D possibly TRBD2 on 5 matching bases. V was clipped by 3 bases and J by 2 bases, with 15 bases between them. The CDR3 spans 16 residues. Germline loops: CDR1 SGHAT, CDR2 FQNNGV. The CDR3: CASSFQAARATDTQYF. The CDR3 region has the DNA TGTGCCAGCAGCTTCCAAGCAGCGAGGGCCACAGATACGCAGTATTTT.

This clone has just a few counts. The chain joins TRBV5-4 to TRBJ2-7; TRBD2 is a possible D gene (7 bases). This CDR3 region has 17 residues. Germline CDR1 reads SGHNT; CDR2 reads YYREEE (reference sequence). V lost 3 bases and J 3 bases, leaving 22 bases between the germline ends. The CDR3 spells CASSSPEGAGTHYEQYF. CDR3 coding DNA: TGTGCCAGCAGCTCCCCCGAAGGAGCGGGGACACACTACGAGCAGTACTTC.

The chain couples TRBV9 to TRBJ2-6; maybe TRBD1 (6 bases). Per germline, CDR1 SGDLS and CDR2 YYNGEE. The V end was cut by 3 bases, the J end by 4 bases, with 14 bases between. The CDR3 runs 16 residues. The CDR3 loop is CASSARGPVGANVLTF. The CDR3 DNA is TGTGCCAGCAGCGCCAGGGGCCCCGTCGGGGCCAACGTCCTGACTTTC.

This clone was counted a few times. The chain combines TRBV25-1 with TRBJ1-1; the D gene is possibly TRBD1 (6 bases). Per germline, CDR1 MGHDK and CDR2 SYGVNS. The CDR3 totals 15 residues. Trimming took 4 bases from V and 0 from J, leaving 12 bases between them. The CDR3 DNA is TGTGCCAGCAGTGCCGAACAGGGCATGAACACTGAAGCTTTCTTT. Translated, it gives CASSAEQGMNTEAFF. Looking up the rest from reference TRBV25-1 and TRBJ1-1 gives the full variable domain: EADIYQTPRYLVIGTGKKITLECSQTMGHDKMYWYQQDPGMELHLIHYSYGVNSTEKGDLSSESTVSRIRTEHFPLTLESARPSHTSQYLCASSAEQGMNTEAFFGQGTRLTVV.

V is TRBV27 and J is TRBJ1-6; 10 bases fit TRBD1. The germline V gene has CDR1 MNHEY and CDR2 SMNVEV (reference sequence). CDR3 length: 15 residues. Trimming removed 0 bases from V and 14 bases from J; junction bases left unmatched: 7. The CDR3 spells CASSLSWTGGRALHF. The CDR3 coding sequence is TGTGCCAGCAGTTTATCGTGGACAGGGGGTCGGGCCCTCCACTTT.

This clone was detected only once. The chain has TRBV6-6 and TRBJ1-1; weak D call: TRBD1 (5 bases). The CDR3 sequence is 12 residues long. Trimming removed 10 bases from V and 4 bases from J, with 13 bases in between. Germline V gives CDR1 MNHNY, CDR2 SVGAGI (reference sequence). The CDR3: CAIGVGGTEAFF. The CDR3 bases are TGTGCCATTGGGGTCGGGGGCACTGAAGCTTTCTTT.

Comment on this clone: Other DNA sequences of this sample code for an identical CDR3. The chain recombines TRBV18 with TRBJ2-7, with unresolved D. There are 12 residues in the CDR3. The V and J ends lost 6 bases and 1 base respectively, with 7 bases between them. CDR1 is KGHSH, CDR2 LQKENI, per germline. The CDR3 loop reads CASSPSSYEQYF. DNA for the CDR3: TGTGCCAGCTCTCCCTCTTCCTACGAGCAGTACTTC.

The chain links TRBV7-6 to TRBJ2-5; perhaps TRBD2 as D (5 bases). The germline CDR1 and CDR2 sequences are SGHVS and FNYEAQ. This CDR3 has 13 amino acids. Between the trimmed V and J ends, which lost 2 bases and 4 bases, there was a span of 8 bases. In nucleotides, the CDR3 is TGTGCCAGCAGCTTAAGCGGTAGAGAGACCCAGTACTTC. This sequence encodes CASSLSGRETQYF.

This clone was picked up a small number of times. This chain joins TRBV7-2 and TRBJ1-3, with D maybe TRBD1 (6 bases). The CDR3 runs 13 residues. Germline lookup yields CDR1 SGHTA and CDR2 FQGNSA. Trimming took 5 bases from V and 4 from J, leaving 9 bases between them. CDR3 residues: CASSQQGGNTIYF. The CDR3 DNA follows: TGTGCCAGCAGCCAACAGGGAGGAAACACCATATATTTT.